These 19 T cell receptor beta chains originate from one sample sequenced in a study of identifying expanded T cells in peripheral blood. The repertoire was sequenced with immunoSEQ multiplex PCR; TCRdb's copy has only in-frame clones and lacks some. The sample has more than 70,000 clones, approximately 86% seen once. The sequencing sample was made of blood. These receptors were obtained from a person aged 18 to 75 in good health.

In this sample, this clone turned up once. The gene calls are TRBV19 and TRBJ1-1; 10 nucleotides match TRBD1. The CDR3 covers 13 residues. The V gene end was trimmed by 10 bases and the J gene end by 3 bases; junction bases not matched to a gene: 5. Germline CDR1 is LNHDA and CDR2 is SQIVND (reference sequence). The CDR3 nucleotides read TGTGCCACTAGACAGGGGGCGGACACTGAAGCTTTCTTT. This gives the protein CATRQGADTEAFF.

J is TRBJ1-5 and V is TRBV15, with D tentatively TRBD1 (5 bases). Trimming removed 4 bases from V and 7 bases from J, with 17 bases in between. Germline V gene lookup returns CDR1 LNHNV and CDR2 YYDKDF (reference sequence). This CDR3 spans 15 amino acids. The CDR3 here is CATSITGTSVQPQHF. In DNA form, the CDR3 reads TGTGCCACCAGCATCACCGGGACTTCGGTGCAGCCCCAGCATTTT.

The rearrangement links TRBV5-1 to TRBJ1-4; TRBD1 might be the D (5 bases). Between the trimmed V and J ends, which lost 0 bases and 8 bases, there was a span of 11 bases. CDR3 length: 14 residues. Germline V CDR1 and CDR2: SGHRS, YFSETQ. CDR3 residues: CASSLGQGFEKLFF. CDR3 bases: TGCGCCAGCAGCTTGGGGCAGGGATTCGAAAAACTGTTTTTT.

The chain combines TRBV9 with TRBJ2-7; 10 nucleotides line up with TRBD1. Unmatched junction bases numbered 3, after V lost 2 bases and J lost 1 base. This CDR3 region has 15 residues. Germline-derived CDR1 and CDR2 are SGDLS and YYNGEE. The CDR3 spells CASSVAGQGSYEQYF. CDR3 in DNA: TGTGCCAGCAGCGTCGCGGGACAGGGGTCCTACGAGCAGTACTTC.

This sequence joins TRBV27 and TRBJ1-5; 9 bases agree with TRBD1. This CDR3 is 16 amino acids long. Germline assignment: CDR1 MNHEY and CDR2 SMNVEV (reference sequence). Losses at the gene ends were 4 bases for V and 7 bases for J; bases not matched to a gene: 11. Written as DNA, the CDR3 is TGTGCCAGCAGTTCCATCCCGGGACAGGGATCGCAGCCCCAGCATTTT. Its protein is CASSSIPGQGSQPQHF.

The chain combines TRBV19 with TRBJ1-6; 7 bases line up with TRBD1. In germline, CDR1 is LNHDA, CDR2 SQIVND (reference sequence). The CDR3 is 14 amino acids. With 3 bases clipped from V and 9 bases from J, the junction kept 5 bases outside the gene matches. CDR3 coding DNA: TGTGCCAGTAGTATCTCAGGGGGGATTTCACCCCTCCACTTT. Encoded protein: CASSISGGISPLHF.

This chain uses TRBV25-1 with TRBJ2-7; weak D call: TRBD2 (5 bases). There are 14 residues in the CDR3. V gave up 6 bases and J gave up 3 bases, with 15 bases separating them. Germline V gives CDR1 MGHDK, CDR2 SYGVNS. DNA for the CDR3: TGTGCCAGCAGCCGAGGGCAGTCAGGCTACGAGCAGTACTTC. It codes for CASSRGQSGYEQYF.

The V and J genes are TRBV5-1 and TRBJ2-7; perhaps TRBD1 as D (6 bases). V lost 2 bases and J lost 6, with 15 bases in between. The CDR3 runs 14 residues. Germline CDR1 and CDR2: SGHRS and YFSETQ. The CDR3: CASSLDTTRGEQYF. The CDR3 bases are TGCGCCAGCAGCTTAGACACAACCAGGGGCGAGCAGTACTTC.

The chain is built from TRBV7-8 and TRBJ2-3; D gene uncertain. Trimming took off 5 bases at V and 0 bases at J, with 21 bases between the two ends. Germline V gives CDR1 SGHVS, CDR2 FQNEAQ. This CDR3 spans 18 amino acids. CDR3 sequence reads: CASSPKQRLGASTDTQYF. DNA for the CDR3: TGTGCCAGCAGCCCAAAACAACGACTGGGTGCTAGCACAGATACGCAGTATTTT.

The genes are TRBV11-2 and TRBJ1-6; the D is unclear. Germline CDR1 and CDR2: SGHAT and FQNNGV. The CDR3 runs to 16 residues. Trimming removed 0 bases at V and 5 bases at J, with 11 bases between. This chain's CDR3 is CASSLDRQRNNSPLHF. Here the CDR3 DNA reads TGTGCCAGCAGCTTAGATAGACAACGGAATAATTCACCCCTCCACTTT. The whole variable domain, remainder taken from reference TRBV11-2 and TRBJ1-6, is EAGVAQSPRYKIIEKRQSVAFWCNPISGHATLYWYQQILGQGPKLLIQFQNNGVVDDSQLPKDRFSAERLKGVDSTLKIQPAKLEDSAVYLCASSLDRQRNNSPLHFGNGTRLTVT.

The chain uses TRBV9 and TRBJ1-3; D is perhaps TRBD1 (6 bases). Germline V gives CDR1 SGDLS, CDR2 YYNGEE. Trimming shortened V by 8 bases and J by 5 bases, and 20 bases separated the two germline ends. The CDR3 has 15 residues. This chain's CDR3 is CASTEGQGLRNTIYF. The CDR3 DNA reads as TGTGCCAGTACCGAAGGGCAGGGGTTAAGAAACACCATATATTTT.

The chain joins TRBV5-4 to TRBJ2-2; no definite D call. Germline V gives CDR1 SGHNT, CDR2 YYREEE (reference sequence). V was trimmed by 9 bases and J by 6 bases, leaving 12 bases between them. This CDR3 region has 12 residues. CDR3 protein: CATESQSGELFF. CDR3 nucleotides: TGTGCCACCGAAAGCCAGTCCGGGGAGCTGTTTTTT.

CDR3 in amino acids: CAWSAGTVTQETQYF. CDR3 DNA: TGTGCCTGGAGTGCAGGGACTGTTACCCAAGAGACCCAGTACTTC. The rearrangement joins TRBV30 to TRBJ2-5; TRBD2 might be the D (6 bases). This CDR3 has 15 amino acids. Trimming shortened V by 1 base and J by 1 base, and 13 bases separated the two germline ends. From germline, CDR1 is GTSNPN and CDR2 SVGIG (reference sequence).

The chain recombines TRBV5-4 with TRBJ1-2; perhaps TRBD1 as D (6 bases). The CDR3 contains 13 residues. Germline V lookup: CDR1 SGHNT, CDR2 YYREEE (reference sequence). Trimming took off 5 bases at V and 4 bases at J, with 12 bases between the two ends. CDR3 sequence reads: CASSRGGRYGYTF. The CDR3, as DNA: TGTGCCAGCAGTCGTGGGGGGCGCTATGGCTACACCTTC.

The chain recombines TRBV18 with TRBJ2-7, with 8 bases lining up with TRBD1. Germline-derived CDR1 and CDR2 are KGHSH and LQKENI. The CDR3 is 17 amino acids. Germline trimming cut 1 base from V and 3 bases from J; bases unmatched to any gene: 11. CDR3 nucleotides: TGTGCCAGCTCACCACTGCTACGAGGGACAGGCTACTACGAGCAGTACTTC. It specifies CASSPLLRGTGYYEQYF.

The chain has TRBV7-2 and TRBJ2-5; D is uncertain. The germline gives CDR1 SGHTA, CDR2 FQGNSA. The CDR3 is 14 amino acids. V lost 4 bases and J 2 bases, leaving 11 bases between the germline ends. Here the CDR3 DNA reads TGTGCCAGCAGCTCCGGTCTCCAACAAGAGACCCAGTACTTC. This encodes CASSSGLQQETQYF.

This clone has more than one count but fewer than ten. This chain links TRBV6-5 with TRBJ2-7; D possibly uses TRBD1 or TRBD2 (7 bases each). This CDR3 comprises 15 residues. Trimming pared 2 bases from V and 4 bases from J, leaving 15 bases between. Germline values: CDR1 MNHEY, CDR2 SVGAGI. CDR3 residues: CASSYTSDRAYEQYF. As DNA, the CDR3 is TGTGCCAGCAGTTACACTAGCGACAGGGCATACGAGCAGTACTTC.

The genes are TRBV15 and TRBJ2-4, with 12 bases fitting TRBD2. V lost 1 base and J lost 5; bases outside the gene matches: 3. The V gene's germline CDR1 is LNHNV and CDR2 YYDKDF (reference sequence). The CDR3 runs to 16 residues. CDR3 bases: TGTGCCACCAGCAGAGCGACTAGCGGGGGCGAAAACATTCAGTACTTC. Translation: CATSRATSGGENIQYF. The full variable domain, rest sourced from reference TRBV15 and TRBJ2-4, is DAMVIQNPRYQVTQFGKPVTLSCSQTLNHNVMYWYQQKSSQAPKLLFHYYDKDFNNEADTPDNFQSRRPNTSFCFLDIRSPGLGDTAMYLCATSRATSGGENIQYFGAGTRLSVL.

The chain has TRBV7-9 and TRBJ1-6, with unresolved D. Germline V gene lookup returns CDR1 SEHNR and CDR2 FQNEAQ (reference sequence). Trimming took 4 bases from V and 6 from J, leaving 4 bases between them. The CDR3 sequence is 12 residues long. CDR3 in amino acids: CASSYINSPLHF. CDR3 in DNA: TGTGCCAGCAGCTATATTAATTCACCCCTCCACTTT. Filled out from reference TRBV7-9 and TRBJ1-6, the complete variable domain reads DTGVSQNPRHKITKRGQNVTFRCDPISEHNRLYWYRQTLGQGPEFLTYFQNEAQLEKSRLLSDRFSAERPKGSFSTLEIQRTEQGDSAMYLCASSYINSPLHFGNGTRLTVT.